One and the same sample provided the 3 T cell receptor beta chains below, sequenced in a study of cytomegalovirus exposure and HLA in healthy donors. The PCR employed 60 Vbeta primers together with 13 Jbeta primers. Method: immunoSEQ multiplex PCR; TCRdb's copy keeps in-frame clones and lacks some. The sample includes approximately 150,000 clones, approximately 80% of them seen just once. Sequenced material: PBMCs. The receptors were gathered from a woman aged 40 to 49 in good health and CMV-seronegative.

This clone has just one count. The chain uses TRBV10-3 and TRBJ2-2; 13 bases align to TRBD2. The CDR3 runs 17 residues. Trimming at V came to 10 bases and at J to 2 bases, leaving 10 bases not matched to a gene. In germline, CDR1 is ENHRY, CDR2 SYGVKD. CDR3 coding DNA: TGTGCCACCCGCGGGACTAGCGGGGCCTCTAACACCGGGGAGCTGTTTTTT. It is translated as CATRGTSGASNTGELFF.

The rearrangement uses TRBV5-1 and TRBJ1-1, with 11 bases matching TRBD1. Germline CDR1 SGHRS, CDR2 YFSETQ. The CDR3 consists of 15 residues. The V and J ends lost 7 bases and 8 bases, in that order; junction bases with no gene match: 13. The CDR3 reads CASRRSGQGAEEAFF. CDR3 coding DNA: TGCGCCAGCCGTCGATCTGGACAGGGGGCCGAGGAAGCTTTCTTT. Full variable domain (missing parts from reference TRBV5-1 and TRBJ1-1): KAGVTQTPRYLIKTRGQQVTLSCSPISGHRSVSWYQQTPGQGLQFLFEYFSETQRNKGNFPGRFSGRQFSNSRSEMNVSTLELGDSALYLCASRRSGQGAEEAFFGQGTRLTVV.

This clone has just one count. CDR3 protein: CASSRSPTGELFF. The CDR3 coding sequence is TGTGCCAGCAGCCGGTCTCCTACCGGGGAGCTGTTTTTT. The V gene is TRBV6-5, the J gene TRBJ2-2, with unresolved D. Trimming stripped 6 bases from V and 5 bases from J, with 10 bases between. Germline CDR1 is MNHEY and CDR2 is SVGAGI. The length of the CDR3 is 13 residues.